The present T cell receptor beta chain was sequenced within a study of resident and recirculating memory T cells in vitiligo. Study observations and caveats: No unique dominant TCR clone was found in vitiligo lesions.

The germline gives CDR1 SEHNR, CDR2 FQNEAQ (reference sequence). The CDR3 runs to 13 residues. Trimming at V came to 3 bases and at J to 6 bases, leaving 3 bases not matched to a gene. Comments on this clone: The target antigen is unknown.

Only in-frame clones appear in the TCRdb table, and some are missing; sequencing was by immunoSEQ multiplex PCR. This table has about 76,000 clones, roughly 94% appearing once. This receptor was taken from a male donor with vitiligo. V is TRBV7-9 and J is TRBJ1-2; 8 bases agree with TRBD1. Sequences were obtained from blood. The DNA for the CDR3 is TGTGCCAGCAGCTTTGGGACAGGAGATGGCTACACCTTC. Encoded protein: CASSFGTGDGYTF. Together with reference TRBV7-9 and TRBJ1-2, the CDR3 gives the full variable domain: DTGVSQNPRHKITKRGQNVTFRCDPISEHNRLYWYRQTLGQGPEFLTYFQNEAQLEKSRLLSDRFSAERPKGSFSTLEIQRTEQGDSAMYLCASSFGTGDGYTFGSGTRLTVV.